The T cell receptor beta chain described here comes from a study of cytomegalovirus exposure and HLA in healthy donors (dated by TCRdb to about 2017). The study in broad terms: An earlier analysis of some 620 of the donors reported 250 to 350 Gb of sequence data and 95 million to 130 million unique TCR beta sequences obtained from approximately 180 million T cells. To predict cytomegalovirus infection status, the study brought together high-throughput TCR immunosequencing, statistical association of individual TCRs with disease status, and machine learning. The study profiled the T cell repertoires of approximately 700 subjects by immunosequencing and related them to cytomegalovirus serostatus. In a later analysis, previously published TCR beta repertoires from 500 to 750 donors were re-analyzed and high-resolution HLA genotyping was added so that TCR occurrence patterns could be studied. The study was designed to test whether signatures of past pathogen exposure could be identified by cataloging public T cell receptors. A separate validation cohort of about 110 different subjects was used in addition to the roughly 720-subject first cohort. In the later analysis, no new phenotypic data were used to find candidate immune exposures; instead, reliance was placed on TCR beta sequences and their occurrence across donors. Across 300 to 400 genotyped donors of the cohort, an average of about 240,000 unique TCR beta nucleotide sequences per donor were sequenced, and roughly 17% of those sequences were non-productive. An earlier analysis of 587 of the donors used high-throughput TCR beta sequencing to judge whether each TCR beta V gene segment behaved as functional or pseudogenic. Of the roughly 400 genotyped donors, about 80% fell in the genetic ancestry cluster associated with self-reported Caucasian donors. All discovery cohort repertoires had been generated using a single sequencing platform. HLA typing included class I and class II loci at four-digit resolution. Because of strong linkage in the cohort, roughly five DR-DQ haplotypes were treated as single units for association and clustering. A later genetic analysis used genome-wide SNP genotypes for about three fifths of the roughly 700 donors, treating that subset as a discovery cohort. An early release covering about 600 HLA-typed donors comprised about 320 gigabases of sequencing data and about 90 million unique TCR sequences. Donor age, sex, ethnicity and CMV serostatus were collected together with the repertoire data. Typing coverage varied by locus: about 629-630 donors for A, B, C, DRB1 and DQB1; around 560 for DQA1; more than 600 for DPA1; under 490 for DPB1. Here is what the overall study found, with its caveats: The cohort was sequenced for TCR beta chains only, and without alpha or paired-chain data the features that could be detected were limited. The only immune exposure information available for the cohort was CMV serostatus. A later analysis found that HLA-associated TCR beta chains were more clonally expanded and had lower generation probabilities than equally common non-associated chains. Correlated functional status among segregating V segments might reflect linkage disequilibrium, but an unknown experimental factor could not be ruled out. At a false discovery rate of 0.05, a later analysis linked roughly 17,000 TCR beta sequences to specific HLA alleles. Because the 87-base-pair reads could not distinguish some IMGT-functional V segments, including TRBV6-2 and TRBV6-3, those segments were excluded. Most TCR sequences were observed very rarely across donors, whereas some public TCRs were present in many individuals. The classifier was reported to diagnose cytomegalovirus status with high specificity and sensitivity in both the original and validation cohorts. A cluster of highly shared sequence variants was judged likely to represent a technical artifact of the sequencing pipeline. The authors suggested that the approach could potentially be generalized to other disease states and immunological phenotypes. A later genetic analysis reported fewer N-insertions in productive TCRs among donors in an Asian-associated ancestry cluster than the approximately 670-donor mean. The presence/absence analyses assumed that sequencing depth was roughly uniform across donors, and that assumption may not be true. According to a later analysis, parvovirus B19, influenza, CMV and Epstein-Barr virus appeared linked to several top co-occurrence clusters. A further reported finding was that TCR beta sequences accurately predicted the HLA-A and HLA-B alleles for most subjects in the first cohort. Because HLA typing was missing for some donors at each locus, association tests included only the typed subset. The earlier analysis of a few hundred of the donors excluded approximately 17 rarely observed V segments, including chromosome 9 orphons, because counts were too low. In an earlier analysis of 450 to 750 of the donors, most TCR beta V segments appeared in productive rearrangements about 90% or about 30% of the time, broadly matching IMGT annotations. In a later analysis, TCR association rates were found to vary across HLA loci, with the most associated TCRs seen for DRB1 alleles and the fewest for HLA-C alleles. In a later genetic analysis, a missense DCLRE1C variant was associated with V-gene and J-gene trimming of TCR beta chains, and the association was replicated in an independent cohort. Three of the identified cytomegalovirus-associated TCR beta chains were confirmed in vitro to be specific for cytomegalovirus antigens. In a later analysis, most CMV-associated TCR beta chains were found to appear HLA-restricted, with HLA associations seemingly driven largely by CMV exposure. When HLA alleles, especially DR and DQ, strongly co-occurred, TCR associations were difficult to assign to individual alleles. A total of fewer than 200 TCR beta chains were listed by the study as associated with cytomegalovirus.

The library was obtained by the immunoSEQ multiplex PCR assay. For the multiplex PCR, a mixture combining 60 forward primers for TCR Vbeta segments and 13 reverse primers for TCR Jbeta segments was used. Amplification of the CDR3 region of rearranged TCR beta genes was performed with a multiplex PCR assay on genomic DNA. Amplified TCR beta libraries were sequenced as 87-base-pair reads on the Illumina HiSeq System. The original methods were these. Across the 670 or so repertoires, a later analysis counted 60 million to 90 million unique TCR beta chains, approximately 10 million of which were shared by at least two donors. Raw reads were error-corrected and collapsed into unique sequences with a nearest-neighbor algorithm that merged closely related sequences to remove PCR and sequencing errors. V, D and J gene segments were assigned by aligning CDR3 sequences to IMGT reference sequences. For a sequence to be retained, at least a six-nucleotide match to both a V gene segment and a J gene segment was required. A rearrangement was called productive if the CDR3 had no stop codons and remained in frame with V and J, and every other rearrangement was called non-productive. CDR3 was defined according to IMGT convention as the region running from the second conserved V-encoded cysteine to the conserved J-encoded phenylalanine. The earlier analysis of a few hundred of the donors excluded any sequence lacking an unambiguous match to a single V gene segment. An earlier analysis of fewer than 750 of the donors called V segments functional above 56.7% productive rearrangements and segregating when the between-donor standard deviation exceeded 5%. A statistical classification framework was built to diagnose cytomegalovirus status from the catalog of TCR beta chain sequences. In a later analysis, TCR nucleotide sequences were compared against IMGT/GENE-DB human TR gene sequences so that V and J genes could be assigned. A later analysis assigned CDR3 sequences and most-parsimonious VDJ recombination scenarios with the TCRdist pipeline. In a later analysis, every TCR beta chain was defined by the combination of its CDR3 amino acid sequence and its V-gene family, and reads without a unique V-gene family were dropped. A later analysis removed 500 to 650 highly shared, low-generation-probability nucleotide sequences to deal with suspected cross-contamination and a sequencing artifact. In a later analysis, a clonal expansion index was calculated for each public chain from normalized within-repertoire ranks of inferred template counts. In a later analysis, generation probabilities were computed using a VDJ recombination model fitted to out-of-frame rearrangements, and the results were checked against IGoR. In a later analysis, hypergeometric tests were used to score TCR-TCR, TCR-HLA and TCR-CMV co-occurrence, with a repertoire-size bias correction applied to TCR pairs. To estimate false discovery rates, a later analysis permuted the HLA or CMV assignments 20 times. In a later analysis, co-occurring TCRs were grouped using DBSCAN, and TCRdist sequence similarity was added for clustering within HLA-allele-positive subsets. Repertoires with fewer than 30,000 or more than 120,000 public chains were left out of co-occurrence clustering, as were five repertoires with anomalous nucleotide sharing. TCRdb's version of the immuneACCESS table is confined to in-frame rearrangements and falls short of the full clone set. An unresolved V gene accounts for under half of the shortfall where checked; the remainder is of unknown origin. V and J calls plus clone size are reproduced from that table; the DNA served to infer D and trimming. The sample table records approximately 150,000 clones; approximately 78% of these occur just once. In total, the top ten clones hold 3.5% to 4.5% of the sample.

The cohort comprised under 700 healthy bone marrow donors. All cohort members were sampled while nominally healthy, although unrecorded immune exposures were likely present. The donor was CMV seropositive and belonged to the group of 250 to 300 seropositive cohort members. Every donor gave a peripheral blood sample, and the peripheral blood mononuclear cells from that sample were used for TCR beta sequencing. The Qiagen DNeasy Blood Extraction Kit was used to extract genomic DNA from the blood cell samples. From the cysteine up to the phenylalanine, the CDR3 has a length of 15 residues. The kept DNA is CDR3 alone, 45 bases in frame from the first base. The V end gives up 3 bases and the J end 4 bases, leaving 6 bases in the junction not matched to a gene. CDR1 and CDR2 were assigned from the germline V gene as MDHEN and SYDVKM. With regard to this clone: Its antigen remains unidentified. The input lacks base qualities; no much larger clone sits a single base away.

The chain is made from TRBV28 and TRBJ1-5; 7 central nucleotides agree with TRBD1. The sequencing sample was made of PBMCs. This clonotype originated in a woman aged 40-49 years in good health and CMV-seropositive. The nucleotide sequence reads as follows: TGTGCCAGCAGTTTTCCGGGACAGTTTAATCAGCCCCAGCATTTT. Its protein product is CASSFPGQFNQPQHF.